This T cell receptor (beta chain) was retrieved from a study of multiple sclerosis patients with progressive multifocal leukoencephalopathy. Some clones are missing from TCRdb's copy, which holds only in-frame ones; the method was immunoSEQ multiplex PCR. The sample holds about 30,000 clones; more than 70% are singletons and the top ten take under 15%. There are 13 residues in the CDR3. Germline CDR1 and CDR2: SGHNT and YYREEE (reference sequence). V lost 2 bases, J lost 6 bases, and 8 bases lay in between. The time point denotes: time of PML onset. V gene TRBV5-4 combines with J gene TRBJ1-4, with D hard to call. The TCR originated in a woman aged 25 to 39 with progressive multifocal leukoencephalopathy. The sequenced sample was PBMCs, obtained from a patient treated with natalizumab. CDR3 protein: CASSFQWDEKLFF. CDR3 DNA sequence: TGTGCCAGCAGCTTTCAGTGGGATGAAAAACTGTTTTTT.